A selection of T cell receptor beta chains follows, all from one sample in a study of shared clonotypes between healthy human individuals. Sequencing used immunoSEQ multiplex PCR; TCRdb keeps in-frame clones, though not all of them. The repertoire holds under 80,000 clones, with 60% to 70% as singletons. Sample: memory CD8+ T cells sorted from blood. Source of these receptors: a man aged 25-45 years in good health. CDR3s include the opening cysteine and the closing phenylalanine or tryptophan. A D gene is named only where the DNA matches it firmly.

J,V,D,CDR3
TRBJ2-7,TRBV4-2,TRBD2,CASSPQGGLREQYF
TRBJ2-2,TRBV5-1,TRBD2,CASSFGRASNTGELFF
TRBJ2-3,TRBV6-4,-,CASSDSSEADTQYF
TRBJ2-7,TRBV7-7,-,CASSMNLQDEQYF
TRBJ2-7,TRBV19,TRBD1,CASTAGQGFGEQYF
TRBJ1-2,TRBV6-5,TRBD1,CASGGQNYGYTF
TRBJ2-3,TRBV5-1,TRBD2,CASSLLSGRAADTQYF
TRBJ2-7,TRBV14,-,CASSQGRGGFYEQYF
TRBJ1-5,TRBV27,-,CASSGRLGNQPQHF
TRBJ1-4,TRBV10-1,-,CASSEPRGGQKLFF
TRBJ2-1,TRBV29-1,-,CSANGGTSYNEQFF
TRBJ2-7,TRBV6-5,-,CASSIDGAPYEQYF
TRBJ2-1,TRBV6-6,-,CASSARDNYNEQFF
TRBJ2-6,TRBV6-4,-,CASSDSNSGANVLTF
TRBJ2-4,TRBV28,-,CASSPRTHRIQYF
TRBJ1-2,TRBV18,-,CASSPTAGVDYGYTF
TRBJ1-2,TRBV4-2,TRBD1,CASSQDGQENYGYTF
TRBJ2-1,TRBV28,TRBD2,CASSSPGLAGGDEQFF
TRBJ1-5,TRBV7-6,TRBD1,CASSPGGRGSSNQPQHF
TRBJ2-5,TRBV7-9,-,CASGDQRVRETQYF
TRBJ2-1,TRBV25-1,-,CASSEQRYNEQFF
TRBJ2-7,TRBV2,-,CASSDGSLQYF
TRBJ2-1,TRBV4-2,TRBD2,CASSQDGRLGLAGGRGPHNEQFF
TRBJ2-5,TRBV5-4,TRBD2,CASSPQWLAGAKETQYF
TRBJ2-3,TRBV7-9,-,CASSLGLADSTDTQYF
TRBJ2-3,TRBV5-1,TRBD2,CASSALLAGEGGTQYF
TRBJ2-1,TRBV5-1,-,CASSLGGNSYNEQFF
TRBJ2-5,TRBV28,-,CASSSELAYWETQYF
TRBJ2-1,TRBV29-1,TRBD2,CSVEGLLGLAAPKEQFF
TRBJ1-5,TRBV7-4,TRBD1,CASSSERGRDQPQHF
TRBJ1-2,TRBV7-6,TRBD1,CASGTGTGGGGPGYTF
TRBJ1-5,TRBV4-3,-,CASSQETGLGNQPQHF
TRBJ1-1,TRBV15,-,CATSRDKWNTEAFF
TRBJ1-1,TRBV7-6,-,CASSLARNTEAFF
TRBJ2-7,TRBV7-7,-,CASSLATGPFEQYF
TRBJ2-7,TRBV13,-,CASSDGSFTYEQYF
TRBJ2-5,TRBV2,-,CASSETEYQETQYF
TRBJ2-3,TRBV6-5,-,CASKMNGLTDTQYF
TRBJ2-5,TRBV7-8,TRBD2,CASSLGTSGRVGETQYF
TRBJ1-5,TRBV5-5,-,CASSLGGGNQPQHF
TRBJ2-7,TRBV6-1,-,CASSALTESYEQYF
TRBJ2-7,TRBV28,-,CASSLGITGLSYEQYF
TRBJ1-2,TRBV25-1,-,CASSEYSDSINYGYTF
TRBJ1-2,TRBV9,-,CASSVEGWQELTF
TRBJ2-7,TRBV27,-,CASSFSLQGSAYEQYF
TRBJ2-5,TRBV7-9,TRBD1,CASSLGTGGNQETQYF
TRBJ2-5,TRBV9,TRBD2,CASSNLLAGEGREETQYF
TRBJ1-2,TRBV6-1,-,CASSSGDGSYGYTF
TRBJ2-5,TRBV11-3,TRBD2,CASSRSGLAGEPVQETQYF
TRBJ2-2,TRBV27,TRBD2,CASRPGLAANTGELFF
TRBJ2-5,TRBV7-2,TRBD2,CASSLGGGPQETQYF
TRBJ2-2,TRBV6-5,-,CASSFFVRAGELFF
TRBJ1-2,TRBV5-6,-,CASSLQGSGYTF
TRBJ2-7,TRBV7-9,-,CASSLALDATNADEQYF